Listed here are 24 T cell receptor beta chains from one sample, sequenced in a study of blood T cell repertoires in COVID-19. Method: immunoSEQ multiplex PCR; TCRdb's copy keeps in-frame clones and lacks some. This repertoire shows 150,000 to 200,000 clones, 80% found once; its top ten account for 13% to 15%. The specimen sequenced was PBMCs or T cells enriched from blood (not recorded which). The receptors originated from a man between 60 and 75 years old who had been exposed to COVID-19.

This clone was seen a few times. CDR3 in DNA: TGTGCCAGTAGCCCCCCGTGGACAGGGAACACTGAAGCTTTCTTT. Protein product: CASSPPWTGNTEAFF. This sequence joins TRBV19 and TRBJ1-1; 7 bases are shared with TRBD1. Germline V gene data show CDR1 as LNHDA and CDR2 as SQIVND (reference sequence). This CDR3 has 15 amino acids. V lost 6 bases to trimming and J lost 1 base; unmatched junction nucleotides: 8.

The chain is built from TRBV7-9 and TRBJ1-1, with D tentatively TRBD1 (5 bases). This CDR3 region has 14 residues. Trimming removed 4 bases at V and 10 bases at J, with 19 bases between. Per germline, CDR1 SEHNR and CDR2 FQNEAQ (reference sequence). Written as DNA, the CDR3 is TGTGCCAGCAGCTCCGGGGGACTAATAAACGGAGCTTTCTTT. This codes for CASSSGGLINGAFF.

The CDR3 region has the DNA TGCGCCAGCAGCCAAGCCACCGGGACAGGGAGGAGGACCGGGGAGCTGTTTTTT. This gives the protein CASSQATGTGRRTGELFF. The chain recombines TRBV4-3 with TRBJ2-2, with TRBD1 matching over 9 bases. This CDR3 spans 18 amino acids. The J segment lost 5 bases and the V segment lost 1 base, leaving 11 bases of the junction unmatched. The germline gives CDR1 LGHNA, CDR2 YSLEER.

V is TRBV7-8 and J is TRBJ1-2, with a tentative D call TRBD1 (5 bases). V lost 2 bases to trimming and J lost 5 bases, with 15 bases between them. The CDR3 is 15 amino acids. Germline CDR1 and CDR2: SGHVS and FQNEAQ. This chain's CDR3 is CASSLRGGGVYGYTF. In DNA, the CDR3 is TGTGCCAGCAGCTTACGTGGTGGAGGGGTATATGGCTACACCTTC.

The chain employs TRBV11-2 and TRBJ2-3; maybe TRBD1 (5 bases). Germline-derived CDR1 and CDR2 are SGHAT and FQNNGV. The CDR3 length is 12 residues. V was clipped by 1 base and J by 11 bases, with 10 bases between them. CDR3 sequence reads: CASSLGGGGQYF. The CDR3 DNA follows: TGTGCCAGCAGCTTAGGGGGCGGTGGGCAGTATTTT.

There are a few counts of this clone. The CDR3 DNA reads as TGTGCCAGCAGTCTATCGGGACAGAAGAACACTGAAGCTTTCTTT. Its translation: CASSLSGQKNTEAFF. The V gene is TRBV11-2, the J gene TRBJ1-1; 7 bases are a match to TRBD1. CDR1 is SGHAT, CDR2 FQNNGV, per germline. The CDR3 runs to 15 residues. With V trimmed by 6 bases and J by 1 base, 8 bases remained unmatched.

This sequence joins TRBV30 and TRBJ2-7, with TRBD1 matching over 9 bases. The CDR3 spans 14 residues. J lost 4 bases, V lost 0 bases, and 4 bases had no gene match. Germline-derived CDR1 and CDR2 are GTSNPN and SVGIG (reference sequence). This CDR3 is CAWSVGTGLYEQYF. As DNA, the CDR3 is TGTGCCTGGAGTGTCGGGACAGGGCTGTACGAGCAGTACTTC. Together with reference TRBV30 and TRBJ2-7, the CDR3 gives the full variable domain: SQTIHQWPATLVQPVGSPLSLECTVEGTSNPNLYWYRQAAGRGLQLLFYSVGIGQISSEVPQNLSASRPQDRQFILSSKKLLLSDSGFYLCAWSVGTGLYEQYFGPGTRLTVT.

This clone turned up a few times. V usage is TRBV5-1 and J usage is TRBJ2-7; TRBD2 aligns across 8 bases. Germline CDR1 is SGHRS and CDR2 is YFSETQ. The CDR3 is made up of 14 amino acids. The J segment lost 4 bases and the V segment lost 0 bases, leaving 3 bases of the junction unmatched. The CDR3 reads CASSLAGGQYEQYF. CDR3 bases: TGCGCCAGCAGCTTGGCGGGAGGGCAGTACGAGCAGTACTTC.

The chain carries TRBV28 and TRBJ1-5; the D gene is possibly TRBD1 (6 bases). The CDR3 length is 15 residues. V was cut by 5 bases and J by 0 bases, with 11 bases left in between. Germline CDR1 MDHEN, CDR2 SYDVKM. The CDR3 loop is CASSRTVYSNQPQHF. CDR3 bases: TGTGCCAGCAGTCGGACAGTTTATAGCAATCAGCCCCAGCATTTT.

This clone was detected only once. The chain has TRBV10-3 and TRBJ1-5; possibly TRBD1 for D (6 bases). The CDR3 extends over 13 amino acids. The germline V gene has CDR1 ENHRY and CDR2 SYGVKD. Trimming removed 2 bases at V and 14 bases at J, with 16 bases between. The CDR3 here is CAISEDLVSGEHF. CDR3 in DNA: TGTGCCATCAGTGAGGACCTCGTCTCAGGGGAGCATTTT.

In this sample, this clone turned up once. The CDR3 DNA reads TGTGCCAGCAGTGACGGCGGGGCCTACGAGCAGTACTTC. This gives the protein CASSDGGAYEQYF. This rearrangement joins TRBV6-1 to TRBJ2-7; TRBD2 is a possible D gene (6 bases). Trimming cost V 3 bases and J 2 bases, with 8 bases left between them. Germline values: CDR1 MNHNS, CDR2 SASEGT. The CDR3 loop spans 13 amino acids.

The rearrangement joins TRBV11-2 to TRBJ2-5, with TRBD2 as a possible D gene (5 bases). The germline V gene encodes CDR1 SGHAT and CDR2 FQNNGV. This CDR3 has 14 residues. V was shortened by 3 bases and J by 2 bases, with 10 bases between the two germline ends. The CDR3 DNA reads as TGTGCCAGCAGCTTCGTAGAGGGTCAAGAGACCCAGTACTTC. Translation: CASSFVEGQETQYF. Filled out from reference TRBV11-2 and TRBJ2-5, the complete variable domain reads EAGVAQSPRYKIIEKRQSVAFWCNPISGHATLYWYQQILGQGPKLLIQFQNNGVVDDSQLPKDRFSAERLKGVDSTLKIQPAKLEDSAVYLCASSFVEGQETQYFGPGTRLLVL.

This clone was counted once. The J gene is TRBJ2-1, the V gene TRBV7-3; 7 bases fit TRBD1. Germline CDR1 and CDR2: SGHTA and FQGTGA. Trimming cost V 4 bases and J 4 bases; bases outside gene matches: 10. The CDR3 totals 16 residues. The CDR3 bases are TGTGCCAGCAGCTCGAAACAGGGGACAGCTTACAATGAGCAGTTCTTC. Translating gives CASSSKQGTAYNEQFF.

The chain is built from TRBV30 and TRBJ1-5; a weak D match, TRBD1 (5 bases). CDR1 and CDR2 (germline): GTSNPN, SVGIG (reference sequence). Trimming removed 7 bases from V and 4 bases from J, with 11 bases in between. The CDR3 spans 12 residues. The CDR3: CASGGGNQPQHF. CDR3 sequence (DNA): TGTGCCTCCGGGGGGGGGAATCAGCCCCAGCATTTT.

V and J are TRBV9 and TRBJ2-7; D possibly corresponds to TRBD2 (5 bases). Germline V CDR1 and CDR2: SGDLS, YYNGEE. V was trimmed by 4 bases and J by 1 base, leaving 12 bases between them. The CDR3 extends over 14 amino acids. CDR3 residues: CASSTGLDSYEQYF. Written as DNA, the CDR3 is TGTGCCAGCAGCACCGGACTCGATTCCTACGAGCAGTACTTC.

The rearrangement uses TRBV6-4 and TRBJ1-5, with 9 bases identical to TRBD1. Germline loops: CDR1 MRHNA, CDR2 SNTAGT. J gave up 2 bases and V 0 bases, and 5 bases lay outside the gene matches. The CDR3 totals 17 residues. As DNA, the CDR3 is TGTGCCAGCAGTGACTCGTTACAGGGGGCGCGCAATCAGCCCCAGCATTTT. Its protein is CASSDSLQGARNQPQHF.

The CDR3: CATSGSGIREKLFF. The CDR3 nucleotides are TGTGCCACCAGTGGATCAGGGATACGTGAAAAACTGTTTTTT. This sequence joins TRBV24-1 and TRBJ1-4; D may be TRBD1 (5 bases). There are 14 residues in the CDR3. V lost 5 bases, J lost 7 bases, and 13 bases lay in between. Germline CDR1 KGHDR, CDR2 SFDVKD.

The rearrangement links TRBV30 to TRBJ2-1, with 8 bases matching TRBD2. Per germline, CDR1 GTSNPN and CDR2 SVGIG (reference sequence). V lost 4 bases and J lost 5; bases outside the gene matches: 7. The CDR3 runs to 14 residues. The CDR3 protein is CAWNSGKVDNEQFF. Written as DNA, the CDR3 is TGTGCCTGGAATAGCGGGAAGGTCGACAATGAGCAGTTCTTC.

This clone was seen just once. The chain uses TRBV20-1 and TRBJ2-7, with D maybe TRBD2 (6 bases). The CDR3 is made up of 14 amino acids. Trimming stripped 3 bases from V and 3 bases from J, with 15 bases between. The germline V gene encodes CDR1 DFQATT and CDR2 SNEGSKA (reference sequence). CDR3 in amino acids: CSASSEEGYYEQYF. CDR3 nucleotide sequence: TGCAGTGCTAGTAGTGAGGAGGGATACTACGAGCAGTACTTC.

Concerning this clone: The same CDR3 also results from other DNA sequences found in this sample. The chain is built from TRBV3-1 (or the pseudogene TRBV3-2) and TRBJ1-1; D might be TRBD1 (5 bases). Germline loops: CDR1 LGHDT, CDR2 YNNKEL (reference sequence). Between the trimmed V and J ends, which lost 4 bases and 4 bases, there was a span of 13 bases. The CDR3 has 14 residues. DNA of the CDR3: TGTGCCAGCAGCCGGGGGGGAGCCGGCACTGAAGCTTTCTTT. This encodes CASSRGGAGTEAFF.

The sample holds a few counts of this clone. This rearrangement joins TRBV11-2 to TRBJ2-7; D remains unclear. V lost 2 bases to trimming and J lost 5 bases, with 10 bases between them. The CDR3 totals 13 residues. CDR1 and CDR2 (germline): SGHAT, FQNNGV. CDR3 coding DNA: TGTGCCAGCAGCTTAATTGGTCAGAACGAGCAGTACTTC. It yields the protein CASSLIGQNEQYF.

This sequence joins TRBV6-1 and TRBJ2-7, with D perhaps TRBD1 (6 bases). CDR3 size: 14 residues. The V end lost 3 bases, the J end lost 9 bases, and 18 bases lay between the germline ends. Per germline, CDR1 MNHNS and CDR2 SASEGT. The CDR3 spells CASSDLQGINGQYF. The CDR3 DNA follows: TGTGCCAGCAGTGATTTACAGGGAATTAATGGGCAGTACTTC.

The V call is TRBV30, the J call TRBJ1-6; D remains ambiguous. V lost 1 base and J 3 bases, leaving 16 bases between the germline ends. Germline CDR1 and CDR2: GTSNPN and SVGIG (reference sequence). This CDR3 is 17 amino acids long. The CDR3, as DNA: TGTGCCTGGAGTGATAGCGGCGGCCCCCTCTATAATTCACCCCTCCACTTT. Translated, it gives CAWSDSGGPLYNSPLHF.

The rearrangement uses TRBV10-3 and TRBJ2-5; 9 positions agree with TRBD2. The V segment lost 7 bases and the J segment 0 bases; nucleotides outside the gene matches: 12. This CDR3 contains 17 residues. Germline V gives CDR1 ENHRY, CDR2 SYGVKD. In DNA, the CDR3 is TGTGCCATCAAATCTGCACGGACTAGCGTCAACCAAGAGACCCAGTACTTC. Amino acids: CAIKSARTSVNQETQYF.